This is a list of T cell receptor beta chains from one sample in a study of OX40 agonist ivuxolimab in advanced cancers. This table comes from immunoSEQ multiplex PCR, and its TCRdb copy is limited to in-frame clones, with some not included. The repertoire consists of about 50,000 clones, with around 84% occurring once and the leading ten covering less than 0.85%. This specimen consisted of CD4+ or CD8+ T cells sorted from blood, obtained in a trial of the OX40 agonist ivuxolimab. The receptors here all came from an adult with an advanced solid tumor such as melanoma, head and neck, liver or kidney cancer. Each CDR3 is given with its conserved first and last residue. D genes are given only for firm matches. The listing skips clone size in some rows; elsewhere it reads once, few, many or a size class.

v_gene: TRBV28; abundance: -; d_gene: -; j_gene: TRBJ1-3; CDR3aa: CASQIIGPGNTIYF; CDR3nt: TGTGCCAGCCAAATCATAGGGCCTGGAAACACCATATATTTT
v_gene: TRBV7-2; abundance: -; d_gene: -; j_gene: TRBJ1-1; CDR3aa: CASSFTENTEAFF; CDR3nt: TGTGCCAGCAGCTTTACGGAGAACACTGAAGCTTTCTTT
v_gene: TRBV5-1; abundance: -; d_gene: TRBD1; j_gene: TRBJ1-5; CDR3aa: CASSTGTGVREPQHF; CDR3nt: TGCGCCAGCAGCACCGGGACAGGGGTCCGGGAGCCCCAGCATTTT
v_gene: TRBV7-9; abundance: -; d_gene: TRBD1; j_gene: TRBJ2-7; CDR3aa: CASAPDTGGTNEQYF; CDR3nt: TGTGCCAGCGCCCCAGATACAGGGGGGACAAACGAGCAGTACTTC
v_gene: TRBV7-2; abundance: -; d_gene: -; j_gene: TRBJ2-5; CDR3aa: CASSARVGRQYF; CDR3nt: TGTGCCAGCAGTGCCCGAGTAGGGAGGCAGTACTTC
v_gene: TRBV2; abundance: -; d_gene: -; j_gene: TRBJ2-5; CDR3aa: CASSEGGIETQYF; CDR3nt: TGTGCCAGCAGTGAAGGGGGGATCGAGACCCAGTACTTC
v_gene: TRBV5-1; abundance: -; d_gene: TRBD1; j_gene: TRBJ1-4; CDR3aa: CASSPGQGIEKLFF; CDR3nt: TGCGCCAGCAGCCCGGGACAGGGTATTGAAAAACTGTTTTTT
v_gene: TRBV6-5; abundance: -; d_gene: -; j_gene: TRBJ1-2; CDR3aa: CASSFSPGRFGYTF; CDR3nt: TGTGCCAGCAGTTTCAGTCCGGGACGGTTTGGCTACACCTTC
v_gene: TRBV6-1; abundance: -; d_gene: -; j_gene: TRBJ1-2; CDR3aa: CASSQNRDYGYTF; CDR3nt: TGTGCCAGCAGCCAAAACAGGGACTATGGCTACACCTTC
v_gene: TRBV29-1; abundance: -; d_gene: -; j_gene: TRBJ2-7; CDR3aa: CSVVFSVYLRGQYF; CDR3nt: TGCAGCGTTGTGTTTAGCGTATACCTACGAGGGCAGTACTTC
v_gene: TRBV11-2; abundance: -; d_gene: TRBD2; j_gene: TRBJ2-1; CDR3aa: CASSPGGEPYNEQFF; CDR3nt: TGTGCCAGCAGTCCCGGGGGGGAACCCTACAATGAGCAGTTCTTC
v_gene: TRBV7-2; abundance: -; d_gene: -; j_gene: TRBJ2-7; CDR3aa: CASTRDRFSTEQYF; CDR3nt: TGTGCCAGCACCCGTGACCGTTTTAGCACCGAGCAGTACTTC
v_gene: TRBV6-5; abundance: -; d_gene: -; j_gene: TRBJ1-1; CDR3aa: CASRWNTEAFF; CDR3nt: TGTGCCAGCAGGTGGAACACTGAAGCTTTCTTT
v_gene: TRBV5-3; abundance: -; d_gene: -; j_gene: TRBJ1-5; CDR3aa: CARSQRDSRHDDQPQHF; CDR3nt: TGTGCCAGAAGCCAACGGGACTCCCGCCACGACGATCAGCCCCAGCATTTT
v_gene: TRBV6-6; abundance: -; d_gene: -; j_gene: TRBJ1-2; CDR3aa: CASSYSLGALNYGYTF; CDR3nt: TGTGCCAGCAGTTACTCATTGGGGGCACTTAACTATGGCTACACCTTC
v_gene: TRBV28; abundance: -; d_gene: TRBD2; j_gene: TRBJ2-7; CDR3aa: CASSEVAGGRYEQYF; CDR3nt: TGTGCCAGCAGTGAGGTAGCGGGTGGAAGATACGAGCAGTACTTC
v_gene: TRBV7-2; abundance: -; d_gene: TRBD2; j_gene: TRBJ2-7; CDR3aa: CASSQWGGTNEQYF; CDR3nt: TGTGCCAGCAGCCAATGGGGGGGAACCAACGAGCAGTACTTC
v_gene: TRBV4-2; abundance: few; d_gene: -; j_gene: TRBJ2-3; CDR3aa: CASSQADYPSTDTQYF; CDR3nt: TGTGCCAGCAGCCAAGCAGATTACCCTAGCACAGATACGCAGTATTTT
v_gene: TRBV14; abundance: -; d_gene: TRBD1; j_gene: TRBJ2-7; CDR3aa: CASSQATGGNYEQYF; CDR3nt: TGTGCCAGCAGCCAAGCTACAGGGGGCAACTACGAGCAGTACTTC
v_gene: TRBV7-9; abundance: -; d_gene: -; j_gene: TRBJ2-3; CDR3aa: CASSLDAGLDTQYF; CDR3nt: TGTGCCAGCAGCTTAGACGCAGGCCTAGATACGCAGTATTTT
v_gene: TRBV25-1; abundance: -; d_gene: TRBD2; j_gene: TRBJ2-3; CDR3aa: CASSDTGGGTDTQYF; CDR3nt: TGTGCCAGCAGTGATACGGGGGGGGGCACAGATACGCAGTATTTT
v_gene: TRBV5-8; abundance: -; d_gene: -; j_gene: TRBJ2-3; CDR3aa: CASSSSRIRDTQYF; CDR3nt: TGTGCCAGCAGCTCCTCCCGAATTCGAGATACGCAGTATTTT
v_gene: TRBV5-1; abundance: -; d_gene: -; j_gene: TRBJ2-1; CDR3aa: CASSSQSSYNEQFF; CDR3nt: TGCGCCAGCAGCTCCCAATCTTCCTACAATGAGCAGTTCTTC
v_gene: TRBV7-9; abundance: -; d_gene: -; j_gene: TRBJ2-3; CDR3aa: CASREVGTFTDTQYF; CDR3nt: TGTGCCAGCAGAGAAGTTGGCACTTTCACAGATACGCAGTATTTT
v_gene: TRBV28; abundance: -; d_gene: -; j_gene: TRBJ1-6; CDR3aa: CASSSQGKASPLHF; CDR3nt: TGTGCCAGCAGTTCACAGGGAAAAGCGTCACCCCTCCACTTT
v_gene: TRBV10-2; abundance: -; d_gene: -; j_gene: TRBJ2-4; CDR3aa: CASRATELAKNIQYF; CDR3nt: TGCGCCAGCAGGGCGACAGAGCTAGCCAAAAACATTCAGTACTTC